This entry lists 4 T cell receptor beta chains sequenced from one sample in a study of cytomegalovirus exposure and HLA in healthy donors. PCR was performed using 60 Vbeta and 13 Jbeta primers. Some clones are missing from TCRdb's copy, which holds only in-frame ones; the method was immunoSEQ multiplex PCR. The data contain 100,000 to 150,000 clones, around four fifths of them singletons. What was sequenced was PBMCs. The receptor set was obtained from a man in his late teens or twenties in good health and CMV-seropositive.

The chain uses TRBV13 and TRBJ2-7, with 9 nucleotides matching TRBD2. Trimming removed 5 bases from V and 2 bases from J; junction bases left unmatched: 10. The CDR3 consists of 16 residues. Germline CDR1 is PRHDT and CDR2 is FYEKMQ (reference sequence). CDR3 region: CASSHDSGGETYEQYF. Written as DNA, the CDR3 is TGTGCCAGCAGCCATGATAGCGGGGGCGAAACCTACGAGCAGTACTTC.

The chain combines TRBV6-6 with TRBJ1-1; TRBD1 matches at 8 bases. Germline V CDR1 and CDR2: MNHNY, SVGAGI (reference sequence). The CDR3 totals 14 residues. V shed 4 bases, J shed 0 bases, and the junction held 1 base outside the gene matches. The CDR3 DNA sequence: TGTGCCAGCAGTTCGACAGGGGTGAACACTGAAGCTTTCTTT. It translates to CASSSTGVNTEAFF.

This clone occurred a few times. The J gene is TRBJ2-2, the V gene TRBV4-1; TRBD2 agrees at 9 bases. The CDR3 is made up of 16 amino acids. The ends lost 0 bases at V and 4 bases at J; junction bases unmatched: 3. Germline values: CDR1 MGHRA, CDR2 YSYEKL. CDR3 coding DNA: TGCGCCAGCAGCCAAGAGGCTAGCGGGGCCACCGGGGAGCTGTTTTTT. This sequence encodes CASSQEASGATGELFF.

This chain connects TRBV25-1 to TRBJ1-2; D not resolved. Deletions cut 8 bases from V and 2 bases from J, with 18 bases between. This CDR3 has 15 residues. CDR1 is MGHDK, CDR2 SYGVNS, per germline. The CDR3, as DNA: TGTGCCAGCGCACCCGCCGGAATACAGAACTATGGCTACACCTTC. Its translation: CASAPAGIQNYGYTF.